The text below deals with one T cell receptor (beta chain). These data are taken from a study of T cell changes during pregnancy in multiple sclerosis. Clones were sequenced by immunoSEQ multiplex PCR, and TCRdb holds only the in-frame ones, with some missing. The sample lists under 50,000 clones, almost 95% seen once, with approximately 0.39% in the top ten. V lost 0 bases and J lost 6, with 12 bases in between. The CDR3 runs to 14 residues. Germline CDR1 reads GTSNPN; CDR2 reads SVGIG (reference sequence). V and J are TRBV30 and TRBJ1-5, with D unresolved. The clonotype originates from a female donor in good health, enrolled as a control in a pregnancy study. The specimen comprised CD4+ T cells from peripheral blood mononuclear cells, sampled in the second trimester of pregnancy. The CDR3 is CAWSVHRGSQPQHF. CDR3 sequence (DNA): TGTGCCTGGAGTGTACACAGAGGGAGTCAGCCCCAGCATTTT. The full variable domain, with the rest looked up from reference TRBV30 and TRBJ1-5, is SQTIHQWPATLVQPVGSPLSLECTVEGTSNPNLYWYRQAAGRGLQLLFYSVGIGQISSEVPQNLSASRPQDRQFILSSKKLLLSDSGFYLCAWSVHRGSQPQHFGDGTRLSIL.